A single sample is the source of the 10 T cell receptor beta chains below, sequenced in a study of blood T cells in healthy people across ages. Sample-barcoded 5' priming and a J-beta primer mix drove a second PCR of about 7 to 12 cycles. Via MiXCR, TCRdb re-called the 5' RACE reads, giving one row per CDR3 protein. The sample shows about 570,000 distinct CDR3 sequences, about 28% of them seen only once. The same data also contributed to another study, on T cells of mothers and their children.

The sequenced sample was blood. These TCRs come from a boy between 2 and 10 years old in good health.

In this sample, this clonotype turned up a few times. This sequence joins TRBV29-1 and TRBJ2-5, with D perhaps assigned TRBD1 or TRBD2 (5 bases each). Germline V lookup: CDR1 SQVTM, CDR2 ANQGSEA. Trimming shortened V by 6 bases and J by 4 bases, and 12 bases separated the two germline ends. This CDR3 contains 12 residues. The CDR3 sequence: CSVHQGRETQYF. DNA of the CDR3: TGCAGCGTCCACCAGGGACGAGAGACCCAGTACTTC.

This clonotype was detected only a few times. The chain joins TRBV29-1 to TRBJ2-7, with TRBD1 as a possible D gene (6 bases). The CDR3 sequence is 13 residues long. Germline CDR1 reads SQVTM; CDR2 reads ANQGSEA. Trimming took 4 bases from V and 5 from J, leaving 15 bases between them. The CDR3 bases are TGCAGCGTTGTTGACAGGTCCCCCGACGAGCAGTACTTC. It yields the protein CSVVDRSPDEQYF.

This clonotype has only a few counts. The CDR3 DNA is TGTGCCAGCAGTTTCCGGGGGGCGGGATATGAAAAACTGTTTTTT. Encoded protein: CASSFRGAGYEKLFF. V gene TRBV12-3 or TRBV12-4 combines with J gene TRBJ1-4, with D perhaps matching TRBD1 (6 bases). The germline V and J ends were trimmed by 3 bases and 6 bases, with 14 bases remaining between them. This CDR3 comprises 15 residues.

This clonotype has only one observation. This chain links TRBV20-1 with TRBJ2-6; D call uncertain. The CDR3 runs to 16 residues. V was trimmed by 1 base and J by 2 bases, leaving 12 bases between them. The germline V gene has CDR1 DFQATT and CDR2 SNEGSKA (reference sequence). CDR3 DNA sequence: TGCAGTGCTAGAGGGAACCAAGAAACTGGGGCCAACGTCCTGACTTTC. Its protein product is CSARGNQETGANVLTF.

With respect to this clonotype: An end of the junction differs from the germline gene, which may be a read error. The DNA of the CDR3 is TGCGCCAGCAGTTTTGGCGGGAGGGCCAAGACCCAGTACTTC. This encodes CASSFGGRAKTQYF. The rearrangement uses TRBV12-3 or TRBV12-4 and TRBJ2-5, with TRBD2 identical over 9 bases. The CDR3 runs to 14 residues.

This rearrangement joins TRBV4-3 to TRBJ1-2; D call uncertain. Germline V gene sequence: CDR1 LGHNA, CDR2 YSLEER. The CDR3 is made up of 14 amino acids. V was clipped by 0 bases and J by 7 bases, with 12 bases between them. The CDR3 DNA reads as TGCGCCAGCAGCCAAGATCTGAGGGTTCCTGGCTACACCTTC. It encodes CASSQDLRVPGYTF.

This chain joins TRBV27 and TRBJ2-2, with 11 bases that match TRBD1. This CDR3 has 16 amino acids. Trimming cost V 5 bases and J 6 bases; bases outside gene matches: 8. CDR1 and CDR2 from the germline V gene are MNHEY and SMNVEV (reference sequence). The CDR3: CASSPDRGLLPGELFF. CDR3 coding DNA: TGTGCCAGCAGTCCGGACAGGGGGCTTCTCCCCGGGGAGCTGTTTTTT.

Only a few counts were recorded for this clonotype. This chain connects TRBV6-2 or TRBV6-3 to TRBJ2-5; D remains unclear. Germline V CDR1 and CDR2: MNHEY, SVGEGT. V shed 2 bases and J shed 7 bases, with 20 bases lying between them. The CDR3 length is 16 residues. The chain's CDR3 is CASSYTHPVTPGTQYF. DNA of the CDR3: TGTGCCAGCAGTTACACCCACCCGGTGACTCCGGGGACCCAGTACTTC.

This clonotype was detected only once. A read error may explain this, as a much larger clone is one base away. The V gene is TRBV6-5, the J gene TRBJ2-7, with 7 bases matching TRBD1. Looked up from germline, CDR1 is MNHEY and CDR2 is SVGAGI. The CDR3 contains 14 residues. V trimming: 2 bases; J trimming: 2 bases; junction bases outside the gene matches: 3. The CDR3 protein is CASSYRDSTYEQYF. In DNA form, the CDR3 reads TGTGCCAGCAGTTACCGGGACAGTACCTACGAGCAGTACTTC.

A few counts support this clonotype. The chain has TRBV24-1 and TRBJ2-5; 10 bases line up with TRBD2. The DNA matches TRBJ2-1 better at its end, which makes the J call doubtful. CDR3 length: 13 amino acids. In germline, CDR1 is KGHDR, CDR2 SFDVKD. The CDR3 spells CATGTSDYNEQFF. Written as DNA, the CDR3 is TGTGCCACAGGGACTAGCGACTACAATGAGCAGTTCTTC.